A few counts support the clone carrying this TCR beta chain. This entry comes from a study of CD8+ T cells in alopecia areata. Once RNA had been extracted, it was reverse transcribed into cDNA to act as the sequencing template. Produced via immunoSEQ multiplex PCR; TCRdb's table is partial and in-frame only. The sample includes some 180,000 clones, 53% of them seen just once. Treatment denoted: oral pan-JAK inhibitor, 5-10 mg twice daily. V was clipped by 0 bases and J by 2 bases, with 10 bases between them. The CDR3 is 15 amino acids. Per germline, CDR1 LNHDA and CDR2 SQIVND (reference sequence). This receptor was identified in a human donor with alopecia areata. The V and J genes are TRBV19 and TRBJ1-2, with unresolved D. Here the sequenced sample was CD8+ T cells sorted from blood, taken at week 24, from a patient treated with tofacitinib. As DNA, the CDR3 is TGTGCCAGTAGTATAGATCTAAGAGCGAACTATGGCTACACCTTC. Translation gives CASSIDLRANYGYTF.